This TCR beta chain stems from a study of vaccination and CD4 T cells after COVID-19. As for the study in general: Stimuli were overlapping spike peptide pools of SARS-CoV-2 and three common cold coronaviruses (HCoV-NL63, HCoV-OC43, HCoV-229E). Either a CEFX pool, an HIV-1 Nef pool, or no peptide was added to control cultures. Overall study results and limits: Convalescent patient numbers were relatively low, with no early post-infection timepoints.

The CDR3 loop spans 13 amino acids. V lost 8 bases to trimming and J lost 7 bases, with 15 bases between them. CDR1 SNHLY and CDR2 FYNNEI come from the germline V gene. As to treatment: approximately 9-day PBMC culture with coronavirus spike peptide pools or control peptides (ViraFEST assay). This clonotype was detected a few times. Its specificity is unknown. An Oncomine TCR Beta short-read assay was used to sequence the DNA from cultured CD4+ T cells. TCRdb recomputed calls from the PCR reads with MiXCR, one row per CDR3 protein. The data hold about 20,000 distinct CDR3 sequences, with 55% observed a single time.

The chain joins TRBV2 to TRBJ2-1, with a possible D match to TRBD2 (7 bases). The sequenced material came from CD4+ T cells from blood, cultured in vitro. The TCR comes from a human donor who had recovered from COVID-19. This CDR3 is CASARGRWNEQFF. The CDR3 bases are TGTGCCAGCGCGCGGGGGCGCTGGAATGAGCAGTTCTTC.